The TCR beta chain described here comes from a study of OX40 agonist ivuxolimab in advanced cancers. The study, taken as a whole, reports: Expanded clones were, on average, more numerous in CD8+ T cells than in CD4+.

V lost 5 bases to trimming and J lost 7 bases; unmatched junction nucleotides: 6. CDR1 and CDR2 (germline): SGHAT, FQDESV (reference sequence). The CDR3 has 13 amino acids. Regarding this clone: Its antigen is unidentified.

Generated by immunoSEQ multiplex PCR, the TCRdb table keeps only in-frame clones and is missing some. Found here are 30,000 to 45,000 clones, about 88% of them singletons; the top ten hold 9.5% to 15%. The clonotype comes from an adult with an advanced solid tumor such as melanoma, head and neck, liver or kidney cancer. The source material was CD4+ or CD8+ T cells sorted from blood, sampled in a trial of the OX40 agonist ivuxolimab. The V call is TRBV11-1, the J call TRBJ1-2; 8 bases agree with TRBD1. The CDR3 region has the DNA TGTGCCAGCAGCGGACGGACAGGGAGTGGCTACACCTTC. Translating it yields CASSGRTGSGYTF.